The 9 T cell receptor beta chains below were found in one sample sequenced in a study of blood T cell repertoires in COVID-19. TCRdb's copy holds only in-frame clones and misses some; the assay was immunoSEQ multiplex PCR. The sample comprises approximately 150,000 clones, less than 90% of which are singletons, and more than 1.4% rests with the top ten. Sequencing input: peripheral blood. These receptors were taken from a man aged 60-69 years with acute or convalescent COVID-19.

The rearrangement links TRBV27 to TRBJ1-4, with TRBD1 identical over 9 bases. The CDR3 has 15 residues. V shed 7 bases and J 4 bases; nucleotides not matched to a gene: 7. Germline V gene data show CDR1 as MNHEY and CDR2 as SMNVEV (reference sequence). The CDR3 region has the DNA TGTGCCAGCACCCATCCGGGACAGGGTAATGAAAAACTGTTTTTT. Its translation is CASTHPGQGNEKLFF.

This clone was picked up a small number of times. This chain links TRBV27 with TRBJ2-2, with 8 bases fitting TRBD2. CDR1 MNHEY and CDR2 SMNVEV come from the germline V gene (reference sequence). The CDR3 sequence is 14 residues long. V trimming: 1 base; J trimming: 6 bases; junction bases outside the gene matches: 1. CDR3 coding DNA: TGTGCCAGCAGTTTATTCGGGAGGGCCGGGGAGCTGTTTTTT. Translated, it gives CASSLFGRAGELFF.

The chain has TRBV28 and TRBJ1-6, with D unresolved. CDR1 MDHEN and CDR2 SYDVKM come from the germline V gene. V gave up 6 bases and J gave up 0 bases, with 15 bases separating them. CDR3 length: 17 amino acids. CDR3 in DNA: TGTGCCAGCAGAAGCCCCCTAACCGACTCCTATAATTCACCCCTCCACTTT. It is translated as CASRSPLTDSYNSPLHF.

This CDR3 reads CASSSGQDYGYTF. CDR3 bases: TGTGCCAGCTCATCGGGACAGGACTATGGCTACACCTTC. The chain couples TRBV18 to TRBJ1-2; the match to TRBD1 covers 8 bases. After removal of 5 bases from V and 3 bases from J, the junction contained 2 bases not matched to a gene. This CDR3 has 13 amino acids. CDR1 KGHSH and CDR2 LQKENI come from the germline V gene.

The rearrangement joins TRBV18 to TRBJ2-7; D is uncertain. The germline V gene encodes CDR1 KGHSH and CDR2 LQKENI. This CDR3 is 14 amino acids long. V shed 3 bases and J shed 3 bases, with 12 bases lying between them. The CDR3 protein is CASSPQLSVYEQYF. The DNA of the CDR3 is TGTGCCAGCTCACCCCAGTTGTCCGTCTACGAGCAGTACTTC.

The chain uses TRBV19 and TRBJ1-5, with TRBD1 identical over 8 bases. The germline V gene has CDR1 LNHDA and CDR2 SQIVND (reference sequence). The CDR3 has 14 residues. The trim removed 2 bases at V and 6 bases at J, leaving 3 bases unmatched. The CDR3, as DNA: TGTGCCAGTAGTATACAGGGGGCAGGTCAGCCCCAGCATTTT. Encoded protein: CASSIQGAGQPQHF.

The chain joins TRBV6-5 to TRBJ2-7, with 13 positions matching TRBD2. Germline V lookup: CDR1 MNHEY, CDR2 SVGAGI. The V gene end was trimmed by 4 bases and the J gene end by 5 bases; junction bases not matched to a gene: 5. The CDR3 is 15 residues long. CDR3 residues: CASSFGTSGNNEQYF. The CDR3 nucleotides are TGTGCCAGCAGTTTCGGGACTAGCGGGAACAACGAGCAGTACTTC.

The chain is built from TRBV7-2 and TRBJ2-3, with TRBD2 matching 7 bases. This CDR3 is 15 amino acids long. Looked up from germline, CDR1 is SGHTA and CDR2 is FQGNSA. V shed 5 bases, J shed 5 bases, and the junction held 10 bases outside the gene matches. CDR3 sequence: CASSNRGGRIDTQYF. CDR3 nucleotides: TGTGCCAGCAGCAATCGGGGCGGGAGAATAGATACGCAGTATTTT.

CDR3 DNA: TGTGCCAGCAGCCGTAGACTAGTCCAAGAGACCCAGTACTTC. It codes for CASSRRLVQETQYF. This rearrangement joins TRBV3-1 (or the pseudogene TRBV3-2) to TRBJ2-5; tentative D call: TRBD2 (6 bases). Germline V gene lookup returns CDR1 LGHDT and CDR2 YNNKEL (reference sequence). The CDR3 has 14 amino acids. V dropped 4 bases and J dropped 1 base, with 10 bases sitting between them.